This entry lists 23 T cell receptor beta chains sequenced from one sample in a study of T cells in Graves' hyperthyroidism and ophthalmopathy (dated by TCRdb to the late 2010s). Libraries were built with multiplex PCR. Sequencer: Illumina HiSeq 2000. Amplification of TCR beta CDR3 regions was carried out from RNA transcripts. A first-round RT-PCR of the TCR CDR3 used the HTBI primer set with the Qiagen OneStep RT-PCR kit. TCRdb handled the public reads itself, with Q25 trimming in fastp and clone calling in MiXCR, and kept productive beta chains. Rows are combined by CDR3 protein, so each entry shows the most common genes and DNA. For this sample the table gives 600,000 to 700,000 distinct CDR3 sequences, of which under 15% were detected only once. The top ten constitute roughly 4.3% of the sample. The material sequenced was blood. All receptors come from a middle-aged woman with Graves' ophthalmopathy.

The chain uses TRBV7-2 and TRBJ2-7, with 7 bases aligning to TRBD2. The length of the CDR3 is 15 residues. J was trimmed by 3 bases and V by 0 bases; bases with no gene match: 5. The V gene's germline CDR1 is SGHTA and CDR2 FQGNSA. The CDR3 DNA reads as TGTGCCAGCAGCTTAGCGGCCGGACTAGGCTACGAGCAGTACTTC. Protein product: CASSLAAGLGYEQYF.

The J gene is TRBJ2-5, the V gene TRBV5-1; 7 bases fit TRBD2. V shed 0 bases and J 4 bases; nucleotides not matched to a gene: 9. This CDR3 is built from 16 residues. Per germline, CDR1 SGHRS and CDR2 YFSETQ. CDR3 amino acids: CASSLARLAGSETQYF. The CDR3 DNA follows: TGCGCCAGCAGCTTGGCCCGACTAGCTGGCTCAGAGACCCAGTACTTC.

This clonotype was recorded many times. The rearrangement links TRBV2 to TRBJ2-2; no clear D gene. Trimming shortened V by 2 bases and J by 0 bases, and 10 bases separated the two germline ends. CDR1 and CDR2 (germline): SNHLY, FYNNEI. The CDR3 covers 16 residues. The CDR3 sequence: CASSERPAANTGELFF. DNA for the CDR3: TGTGCCAGCAGTGAAAGGCCGGCCGCGAACACCGGGGAGCTGTTTTTT.

This clonotype was counted at least ten times. V usage is TRBV28 and J usage is TRBJ1-5; D gene unclear. Trimming left V 6 bases short and J 2 bases short, with 11 bases between. Germline V gene sequence: CDR1 MDHEN, CDR2 SYDVKM. The CDR3 has 14 amino acids. The CDR3 reads CASREGTGNQPQHF. The CDR3 bases are TGTGCCAGCAGGGAAGGTACGGGCAATCAGCCCCAGCATTTT.

The rearrangement joins TRBV20-1 to TRBJ2-7; D tentatively reads TRBD1 or TRBD2 (5 bases each). V was trimmed by 1 base and J by 2 bases, leaving 9 bases between them. Per the germline V gene, CDR1 is DFQATT and CDR2 is SNEGSKA (reference sequence). The CDR3 totals 13 residues. CDR3 nucleotide sequence: TGCAGTGCTAGAGGGCAGGGAGCCTACGAGCAGTACTTC. This encodes CSARGQGAYEQYF.

DNA for the CDR3: TGTGCCAGCAGTTTATGGGCCCTAGGGACAGAGGCCGGGGCCAACGTCCTGACTTTC. Translating it yields CASSLWALGTEAGANVLTF. J is TRBJ2-6 and V is TRBV28, with TRBD1 matching 7 bases. The germline V gene encodes CDR1 MDHEN and CDR2 SYDVKM. V shed 0 bases and J 4 bases; nucleotides not matched to a gene: 12. The CDR3 extends over 19 amino acids.

This clonotype has at least ten counts. This sequence joins TRBV27 and TRBJ1-5, with D hard to call. The germline V gene has CDR1 MNHEY and CDR2 SMNVEV (reference sequence). This CDR3 comprises 15 residues. V was clipped by 2 bases and J by 0 bases, with 8 bases between them. CDR3 in amino acids: CASSLGRGSNQPQHF. The CDR3 region has the DNA TGTGCCAGCAGTTTAGGACGGGGTAGCAATCAGCCCCAGCATTTT.

In its sample, this clonotype was seen a few times. The rearrangement links TRBV20-1 to TRBJ1-2; no clear D. The germline CDR1 and CDR2 sequences are DFQATT and SNEGSKA (reference sequence). V gave up 4 bases and J gave up 0 bases, with 6 bases separating them. The CDR3 extends over 12 amino acids. The CDR3 sequence is CSATNANYGYTF. DNA for the CDR3: TGCAGTGCTACGAACGCTAACTATGGCTACACCTTC.

There are many counts of this clonotype. The J gene is TRBJ2-2, the V gene TRBV12-3 or TRBV12-4; 13 nucleotides align to TRBD2. This CDR3 is built from 18 residues. V was pared by 6 bases and J by 6 bases, with 13 bases of the junction left unmatched. The CDR3 DNA reads as TGTGCCAGCAGCCACTCAACTAGCGGGAGGGCCCTCGCCGGGGAGCTGTTTTTT. The encoded protein is CASSHSTSGRALAGELFF.

This clonotype was seen once. V usage is TRBV11-2 and J usage is TRBJ1-2, with D possibly TRBD1 on 6 matching bases. This CDR3 spans 14 amino acids. With 5 bases removed from V and 8 bases from J, the gap between germline ends came to 18 bases. Germline V gene data show CDR1 as SGHAT and CDR2 as FQNNGV. The CDR3 DNA sequence: TGTGCCAGCAGCCCAGAAAACAGGGAGCGGGGCTACACCTTC. Its translation: CASSPENRERGYTF.

This clonotype appeared many times. The CDR3 sequence is CSASLRERNEAFF. In nucleotides, the CDR3 is TGCAGTGCTAGTCTTAGGGAGAGGAATGAAGCTTTCTTT. The chain links TRBV20-1 to TRBJ1-1; D ambiguous. The CDR3 contains 13 residues. Germline loops: CDR1 DFQATT, CDR2 SNEGSKA (reference sequence). V lost 3 bases and J lost 7, with 15 bases in between.

The table lists this clonotype with many counts. The gene calls are TRBV19 and TRBJ2-5, with D possibly TRBD1 on 6 matching bases. The germline V and J ends were trimmed by 4 bases and 1 base, with 13 bases remaining between them. Germline V CDR1 and CDR2: LNHDA, SQIVND (reference sequence). The CDR3 is 15 amino acids. CDR3 coding DNA: TGTGCCAGTAGTACCCGGGACAACTTCCAAGAGACCCAGTACTTC. It codes for CASSTRDNFQETQYF.

This clonotype was recorded at least ten times. This rearrangement joins TRBV4-2 to TRBJ1-5; D gene uncertain. Trimming took off 3 bases at V and 5 bases at J, with 11 bases between the two ends. Per germline, CDR1 LGHNA and CDR2 YNFKEQ. This CDR3 has 14 residues. CDR3 loop: CASSHSTTDQPQHF. CDR3 nucleotide sequence: TGTGCCAGCAGCCATTCTACGACTGATCAGCCCCAGCATTTT.

This clonotype was found many times. The chain recombines TRBV10-3 with TRBJ2-5, with D hard to call. V shed 0 bases and J shed 7 bases, with 15 bases lying between them. Per germline, CDR1 ENHRY and CDR2 SYGVKD. This CDR3 has 15 amino acids. CDR3 sequence: CAISESLGSPGTQYF. The CDR3 DNA follows: TGTGCCATCAGTGAGTCACTGGGGTCTCCGGGGACCCAGTACTTC.

This clonotype was counted ten times or more. This chain links TRBV6-2 or TRBV6-3 with TRBJ2-7; 8 positions agree with TRBD2. CDR1 is MNHEY, CDR2 SVGEGT, per germline. Trimming took 6 bases from V and 2 from J; bases not matched to a gene: 9. This CDR3 has 15 amino acids. In nucleotides, the CDR3 is TGTGCCAGCAGCCGGGAAAGCGGGAGACCCTACGAGCAGTACTTC. It codes for CASSRESGRPYEQYF.

This chain connects TRBV11-1 to TRBJ2-2, with 7 bases that match TRBD2. This CDR3 comprises 17 residues. Losses at the gene ends were 5 bases for V and 5 bases for J; bases not matched to a gene: 14. The V gene's germline CDR1 is SGHAT and CDR2 FQDESV (reference sequence). The CDR3, as DNA: TGTGCCAGCAGCGCCTCTCCTGGGGCCGGGGGGACCGGGGAGCTGTTTTTT. Amino acid sequence: CASSASPGAGGTGELFF.

This chain connects TRBV20-1 to TRBJ2-7; TRBD1 aligns across 10 bases. The CDR3 length is 19 residues. CDR1 DFQATT and CDR2 SNEGSKA come from the germline V gene (reference sequence). Losses at the gene ends were 0 bases for V and 2 bases for J; bases not matched to a gene: 16. CDR3 sequence: CSARDTAFSRDRGPYEQYF. For the CDR3, the DNA is TGCAGTGCTAGAGATACGGCTTTCAGTAGGGACAGGGGCCCCTACGAGCAGTACTTC.

This clonotype was found many times. This rearrangement joins TRBV9 to TRBJ1-3; no reliable D call. The ends were cut back, 3 bases at V and 3 bases at J, with 13 bases in the middle. CDR1 is SGDLS and CDR2 is YYNGEE in the germline V gene. The CDR3 covers 15 residues. The CDR3 DNA sequence: TGTGCCAGCAGCGGGCTTGGCGGGGTTGGAAACACCATATATTTT. It yields the protein CASSGLGGVGNTIYF.

This clonotype was observed many times. The CDR3 coding sequence is TGTGCCAGCAGCCTAACAGGTTATCGGTCACCCCTCCACTTT. As protein: CASSLTGYRSPLHF. The chain is built from TRBV7-9 and TRBJ1-6, with D perhaps TRBD1 (5 bases). Between the trimmed V and J ends, which lost 5 bases and 10 bases, there was a span of 15 bases. The CDR3 covers 14 residues. Germline-derived CDR1 and CDR2 are SEHNR and FQNEAQ (reference sequence).

This clonotype has at least ten counts. This chain joins TRBV7-9 and TRBJ1-1; possible D gene TRBD1, 6 bases. Trimming took off 10 bases at V and 3 bases at J, with 12 bases between the two ends. Per germline, CDR1 SEHNR and CDR2 FQNEAQ (reference sequence). This CDR3 spans 12 amino acids. The CDR3: CATEGGYTEAFF. The CDR3 bases are TGTGCCACCGAGGGGGGGTACACTGAAGCTTTCTTT. Based on the CDR3 plus reference TRBV7-9 and TRBJ1-1, the full variable domain is DTGVSQNPRHKITKRGQNVTFRCDPISEHNRLYWYRQTLGQGPEFLTYFQNEAQLEKSRLLSDRFSAERPKGSFSTLEIQRTEQGDSAMYLCATEGGYTEAFFGQGTRLTVV.

This chain uses TRBV27 with TRBJ1-5; the D gene is possibly TRBD1 (6 bases). V shed 5 bases and J shed 2 bases, with 13 bases lying between them. Germline V gene lookup returns CDR1 MNHEY and CDR2 SMNVEV (reference sequence). This CDR3 is built from 15 residues. The CDR3 reads CASSPTAGGNQPQHF. CDR3 DNA sequence: TGTGCCAGCAGTCCGACGGCAGGGGGCAATCAGCCCCAGCATTTT.

This clonotype was counted at least ten times. The V and J genes are TRBV30 and TRBJ2-7; 11 nucleotides match TRBD1. Germline V gives CDR1 GTSNPN, CDR2 SVGIG (reference sequence). Germline trimming cut 2 bases from V and 0 bases from J; bases unmatched to any gene: 3. The CDR3 extends over 15 amino acids. CDR3 residues: CAWSSGTGGSYEQYF. The CDR3 nucleotides are TGTGCCTGGAGTTCCGGGACAGGGGGCTCCTACGAGCAGTACTTC.

The sample holds a few counts of this clonotype. The rearrangement links TRBV6-1 to TRBJ2-3, with D perhaps TRBD2 (6 bases). CDR3 length: 16 residues. Trimming took 2 bases from V and 0 from J, leaving 12 bases between them. Germline CDR1 is MNHNS and CDR2 is SASEGT. The CDR3 loop reads CASSEWRRGSTDTQYF. CDR3 sequence (DNA): TGTGCCAGCAGTGAATGGAGGAGGGGCAGCACAGATACGCAGTATTTT.